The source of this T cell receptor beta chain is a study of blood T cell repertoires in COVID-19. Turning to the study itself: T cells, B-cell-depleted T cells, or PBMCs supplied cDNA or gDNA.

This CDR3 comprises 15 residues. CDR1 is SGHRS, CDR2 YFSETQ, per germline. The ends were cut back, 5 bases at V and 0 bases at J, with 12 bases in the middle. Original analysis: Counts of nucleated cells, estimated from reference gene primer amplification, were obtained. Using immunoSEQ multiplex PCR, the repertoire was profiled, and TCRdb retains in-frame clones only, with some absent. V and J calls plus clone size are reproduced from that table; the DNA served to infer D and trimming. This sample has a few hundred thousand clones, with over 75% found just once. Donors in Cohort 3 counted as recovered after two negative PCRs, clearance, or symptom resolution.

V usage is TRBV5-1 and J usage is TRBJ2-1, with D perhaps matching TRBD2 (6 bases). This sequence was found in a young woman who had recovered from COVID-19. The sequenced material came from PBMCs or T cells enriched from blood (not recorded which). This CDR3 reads CASRGLPGSYNEQFF. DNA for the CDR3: TGCGCCAGCAGGGGACTCCCCGGCTCCTACAATGAGCAGTTCTTC.